What follows are 30 T cell receptor beta chains derived from one specimen sequenced in a study of cytomegalovirus exposure and HLA in healthy donors. PCR used 60 Vbeta primers and 13 Jbeta primers. Clones were sequenced by immunoSEQ multiplex PCR, and TCRdb holds only the in-frame ones, with some missing. The sample lists over 150,000 clones, 80% to 85% occurring once. The sample comprised PBMCs. These receptors were collected from a male donor in good health and CMV-seropositive.

Comments on this clone: The junction and the germline gene differ at one end; a read error may be behind it. The chain combines TRBV28 with TRBJ2-4; 7 nucleotides match TRBD2. Germline V gene sequence: CDR1 MDHEN, CDR2 SYDVKM. The CDR3 is made up of 15 amino acids. CDR3 DNA: TGTGCCAGCACTCCCCCGCGGGAGTGGGGAAACAGTCAGTACTTC. Amino acids: CASTPPREWGNSQYF.

Concerning this clone itself: Germline is not matched at one junction end, which may reflect a read error. The rearrangement links TRBV10-3 to TRBJ1-2; D is possibly TRBD1 (6 bases). Germline assignment: CDR1 ENHRY and CDR2 SYGVKD. CDR3 length: 11 amino acids. The CDR3 DNA follows: TGTGCCATCTCTCCCCCACCACGACAGGAGTTC. Translated, it gives CAISPPPRQEF.

The sample holds a few counts of this clone. This rearrangement joins TRBV5-1 to TRBJ2-2; possibly TRBD2 for D (5 bases). Between the trimmed V and J ends, which lost 2 bases and 0 bases, there was a span of 11 bases. The germline V gene encodes CDR1 SGHRS and CDR2 YFSETQ. The CDR3 consists of 16 residues. The CDR3 DNA is TGCGCCAGCAGCTTCGGACTCCTTCCGAACACCGGGGAGCTGTTTTTT. Translating gives CASSFGLLPNTGELFF. The full variable domain, rest sourced from reference TRBV5-1 and TRBJ2-2, is KAGVTQTPRYLIKTRGQQVTLSCSPISGHRSVSWYQQTPGQGLQFLFEYFSETQRNKGNFPGRFSGRQFSNSRSEMNVSTLELGDSALYLCASSFGLLPNTGELFFGEGSRLTVL.

This chain joins TRBV9 and TRBJ2-1; 9 bases match TRBD1. Germline CDR1 is SGDLS and CDR2 is YYNGEE. This CDR3 is 14 amino acids long. V dropped 4 bases and J dropped 8; count of bases not matched to a gene: 7. The CDR3: CASSTGQGWDEQFF. The CDR3 DNA reads as TGTGCCAGCAGCACGGGACAGGGTTGGGATGAGCAGTTCTTC. The whole variable domain, filled in from reference TRBV9 and TRBJ2-1, reads DSGVTQTPKHLITATGQRVTLRCSPRSGDLSVYWYQQSLDQGLQFLIQYYNGEERAKGNILERFSAQQFPDLHSELNLSSLELGDSALYFCASSTGQGWDEQFFGPGTRLTVL.

Written as DNA, the CDR3 is TGTGCCAGCAGTTTCTTGACTAGCGGGAGGCCCGCCGAGCAGTACTTC. Its protein product is CASSFLTSGRPAEQYF. The chain uses TRBV6-5 and TRBJ2-7, with 13 bases identical to TRBD2. The V gene end was trimmed by 4 bases and the J gene end by 6 bases; junction bases not matched to a gene: 9. This CDR3 comprises 16 residues. Germline V lookup: CDR1 MNHEY, CDR2 SVGAGI.

The CDR3 DNA sequence: TGTGCCAGCAGTTACGACAGGAACACTGAAGCTTTCTTT. It encodes CASSYDRNTEAFF. The genes are TRBV6-6 and TRBJ1-1, with D possibly matching TRBD1 (5 bases). Trimming left V 2 bases short and J 1 base short, with 5 bases between. The CDR3 extends over 13 amino acids. Germline CDR1 and CDR2: MNHNY and SVGAGI (reference sequence).

This clone appeared a single time. The rearrangement joins TRBV5-1 to TRBJ2-5; TRBD2 matches at 13 bases. V lost 3 bases, J lost 4 bases, and 6 bases stayed unmatched. The CDR3 has 16 amino acids. The germline V gene has CDR1 SGHRS and CDR2 YFSETQ. The CDR3 DNA reads TGCGCCAGCAGCTCGGTAGGACTAGCGGGGGTAGAGACCCAGTACTTC. This codes for CASSSVGLAGVETQYF.

The genes are TRBV13 and TRBJ2-3; D gene uncertain. CDR3 length: 15 residues. V was cut by 3 bases and J by 1 base, with 11 bases left in between. Germline V CDR1 and CDR2: PRHDT, FYEKMQ (reference sequence). The CDR3 region is CASSFQALGTDTQYF. The CDR3 coding sequence is TGTGCCAGCAGCTTTCAGGCGTTAGGCACAGATACGCAGTATTTT.

This chain connects TRBV30 to TRBJ2-7, with TRBD1 matching over 7 bases. V gave up 2 bases and J gave up 6 bases; unmatched junction bases: 4. The CDR3 is 12 amino acids. In germline, CDR1 is GTSNPN, CDR2 SVGIG (reference sequence). DNA of the CDR3: TGTGCCTGGAGTAGGGGGCAGGTCGAGCAGTACTTC. Encoded protein: CAWSRGQVEQYF.

This chain connects TRBV30 to TRBJ2-7; 8 positions agree with TRBD1. V dropped 5 bases and J dropped 2; count of bases not matched to a gene: 2. Germline V lookup: CDR1 GTSNPN, CDR2 SVGIG (reference sequence). This CDR3 region has 12 residues. In DNA form, the CDR3 reads TGTGCCTGGGGACAGGGACCCTACGAGCAGTACTTC. This sequence encodes CAWGQGPYEQYF.

This chain links TRBV5-5 with TRBJ1-5; D is uncertain. CDR3 size: 14 residues. Germline CDR1 and CDR2: SGHKS and YYEKEE (reference sequence). Trimming cost V 1 base and J 1 base, with 6 bases left between them. CDR3 sequence: CASSLYFSNQPQHF. For the CDR3, the DNA is TGTGCCAGCAGCTTGTACTTCAGCAATCAGCCCCAGCATTTT.

The V call is TRBV5-4, the J call TRBJ2-1; TRBD2 agrees at 13 bases. The CDR3 is 16 amino acids. The junction had 1 base not matched to a gene; V was cut back by 4 bases and J by 0 bases. Germline V gene sequence: CDR1 SGHNT, CDR2 YYREEE (reference sequence). The CDR3 spells CASSRTSGSSYNEQFF. CDR3 nucleotides: TGTGCCAGCAGCCGGACTAGCGGGAGCTCCTACAATGAGCAGTTCTTC.

There are a few counts of this clone. In nucleotides, the CDR3 is TGTGCCAGCACCCCGGGACAGGGGGCTTTCTTT. Encoded protein: CASTPGQGAFF. The chain carries TRBV28 and TRBJ1-1, with 10 positions matching TRBD1. The germline V gene has CDR1 MDHEN and CDR2 SYDVKM. This CDR3 has 11 residues. Trimming at V came to 7 bases and at J to 11 bases, leaving 4 bases not matched to a gene.

The chain employs TRBV6-1 and TRBJ2-1; D perhaps matches TRBD2 (5 bases). Deletions cut 4 bases from V and 0 bases from J, with 13 bases between. The CDR3 runs 16 residues. The V gene's germline CDR1 is MNHNS and CDR2 SASEGT. The CDR3: CASSAPSGTSYNEQFF. The CDR3 DNA reads as TGTGCCAGCAGTGCACCAAGCGGAACCTCCTACAATGAGCAGTTCTTC.

The V gene is TRBV4-1, the J gene TRBJ2-3, with 9 positions matching TRBD2. Germline V gives CDR1 MGHRA, CDR2 YSYEKL. V shed 0 bases, J shed 3 bases, and the junction held 7 bases outside the gene matches. This CDR3 contains 17 residues. The CDR3, as DNA: TGCGCCAGCAGCCAAGAGAGGCGGGGGGGGGTGACAGATACGCAGTATTTT. Encoded protein: CASSQERRGGVTDTQYF.

This chain joins TRBV19 and TRBJ2-2; 13 bases line up with TRBD2. CDR1 and CDR2 (germline): LNHDA, SQIVND (reference sequence). The CDR3 totals 16 residues. With V trimmed by 6 bases and J by 5 bases, 6 bases remained unmatched. CDR3 in amino acids: CASSLGLAGPTGELFF. CDR3 DNA: TGTGCCAGTAGCTTGGGACTAGCGGGACCTACCGGGGAGCTGTTTTTT.

This chain links TRBV30 with TRBJ2-3; TRBD1 aligns across 8 bases. Germline CDR1 reads GTSNPN; CDR2 reads SVGIG (reference sequence). The CDR3 loop spans 15 amino acids. With V trimmed by 0 bases and J by 5 bases, 7 bases remained unmatched. CDR3 coding DNA: TGTGCCTGGAGTGTACTTGCAGGGGGCAGAGATACGCAGTATTTT. Translating it yields CAWSVLAGGRDTQYF.

This chain uses TRBV10-3 with TRBJ1-1, with 7 bases lining up with TRBD1. CDR3 length: 14 residues. Germline trimming cut 11 bases from V and 3 bases from J; bases unmatched to any gene: 12. Per the germline V gene, CDR1 is ENHRY and CDR2 is SYGVKD. In DNA form, the CDR3 reads TGTGCCGTCACCAGACAGGGTAGCGACACTGAAGCTTTCTTT. It specifies CAVTRQGSDTEAFF.

This rearrangement joins TRBV30 to TRBJ1-2; D perhaps matches TRBD1 (5 bases). Trimming shortened V by 3 bases and J by 8 bases, and 19 bases separated the two germline ends. This CDR3 spans 14 amino acids. Germline V gene data show CDR1 as GTSNPN and CDR2 as SVGIG (reference sequence). The CDR3 region is CAWRPGGTSRGYTF. The CDR3 DNA is TGTGCCTGGAGACCGGGGGGAACTTCCCGGGGCTACACCTTC.

J is TRBJ1-1 and V is TRBV18; TRBD1 agrees at 11 bases. The CDR3 is 15 amino acids. Germline values: CDR1 KGHSH, CDR2 LQKENI. The trim removed 5 bases at V and 2 bases at J, leaving 4 bases unmatched. CDR3 sequence reads: CASSYGTGGNTEAFF. The DNA for the CDR3 is TGTGCCAGCTCATATGGGACAGGGGGAAACACTGAAGCTTTCTTT.

Regarding this clone: This same CDR3 is encoded by further DNA sequences in the sample. CDR3 coding DNA: TGTGCCAGCAGCTTAGGGGAGTACCAAGAGACCCAGTACTTC. This sequence encodes CASSLGEYQETQYF. The chain is built from TRBV7-9 and TRBJ2-5; TRBD2 might be the D (5 bases). The CDR3 extends over 14 amino acids. Trimming removed 1 base from V and 0 bases from J, with 6 bases in between. Germline CDR1 and CDR2: SEHNR and FQNEAQ (reference sequence).

The chain uses TRBV10-1 and TRBJ2-2; no clear D gene. From germline, CDR1 is WNHNN and CDR2 SYGVQD (reference sequence). V gave up 0 bases and J gave up 4 bases, with 12 bases separating them. The CDR3 contains 16 residues. CDR3 nucleotide sequence: TGCGCCAGCAGTGAGTCGGTTAGCACCATCACCGGGGAGCTGTTTTTT. Translated: CASSESVSTITGELFF.

The chain joins TRBV11-3 to TRBJ2-5, with 12 bases aligning to TRBD1. The DNA end favors TRBJ2-7, so the J call may be wrong. Germline CDR1 and CDR2: SGHNT and YENEEA. The CDR3 has 15 amino acids. CDR3 nucleotides: TGTGCCAGCAGCGATGGGACAGGGGGCAACTACGAGCAGTACTTC. This gives the protein CASSDGTGGNYEQYF.

The V gene is TRBV5-1, the J gene TRBJ2-7, with D perhaps matching TRBD1 (6 bases). CDR3 length: 13 amino acids. Germline values: CDR1 SGHRS, CDR2 YFSETQ. The V end lost 0 bases, the J end lost 3 bases, and 7 bases lay between the germline ends. Here the CDR3 DNA reads TGCGCCAGCAGCTTGGAGGGGGACTACGAGCAGTACTTC. It translates to CASSLEGDYEQYF.

J is TRBJ2-3 and V is TRBV5-1; 9 bases are shared with TRBD2. CDR3 length: 15 residues. CDR1 is SGHRS, CDR2 YFSETQ, per germline. V was pared by 6 bases and J by 1 base, with 6 bases of the junction left unmatched. The CDR3 region has the DNA TGCGCCAGCACAATAGCGGGAGATCGCACAGATACGCAGTATTTT. Protein: CASTIAGDRTDTQYF.

V usage is TRBV4-3 and J usage is TRBJ2-1; 7 bases fit TRBD1. The trim removed 2 bases at V and 8 bases at J, leaving 6 bases unmatched. The length of the CDR3 is 14 residues. From germline, CDR1 is LGHNA and CDR2 YSLEER. The CDR3 spells CASSQRQGRDEQFF. CDR3 DNA sequence: TGCGCCAGCAGCCAACGACAGGGAAGGGATGAGCAGTTCTTC.

The chain employs TRBV7-9 and TRBJ1-2; weak D call: TRBD1 (6 bases). This CDR3 has 14 residues. Germline V gene lookup returns CDR1 SEHNR and CDR2 FQNEAQ (reference sequence). V was shortened by 7 bases and J by 2 bases, with 14 bases between the two germline ends. The CDR3 sequence: CASTQAGQNYGYTF. For the CDR3, the DNA is TGTGCCAGCACGCAAGCCGGACAGAACTATGGCTACACCTTC.

The rearrangement joins TRBV5-1 to TRBJ2-7; 9 bases are shared with TRBD2. The CDR3 has 15 amino acids. With 0 bases clipped from V and 3 bases from J, the junction kept 4 bases outside the gene matches. Per germline, CDR1 SGHRS and CDR2 YFSETQ. CDR3 loop: CASSLAGAGGYEQYF. Here the CDR3 DNA reads TGCGCCAGCAGCTTGGCCGGAGCGGGAGGCTACGAGCAGTACTTC.

This clone was seen just once. The chain couples TRBV18 to TRBJ2-4, with 10 nucleotides matching TRBD1. The V gene's germline CDR1 is KGHSH and CDR2 LQKENI. There are 18 residues in the CDR3. Trimming removed 3 bases from V and 0 bases from J; junction bases left unmatched: 8. The CDR3 DNA is TGTGCCAGCTCACCGATTACAGACAGGGGGCTAGCCAAAAACATTCAGTACTTC. Translated: CASSPITDRGLAKNIQYF.

The chain is built from TRBV28 and TRBJ2-2; 9 bases align to TRBD2. CDR1 and CDR2 (germline): MDHEN, SYDVKM. The CDR3 extends over 15 amino acids. V shed 7 bases and J 5 bases; nucleotides not matched to a gene: 8. The CDR3 bases are TGTGCCAGCAACCCCGGGACTAGCAGGACCGGGGAGCTGTTTTTT. Protein: CASNPGTSRTGELFF. The full variable domain, with the rest looked up from reference TRBV28 and TRBJ2-2, is DVKVTQSSRYLVKRTGEKVFLECVQDMDHENMFWYRQDPGLGLRLIYFSYDVKMKEKGDIPEGYSVSREKKERFSLILESASTNQTSMYLCASNPGTSRTGELFFGEGSRLTVL.